The rows below give T cell receptor beta chains drawn from one sample of a study of blood T cell repertoires in COVID-19. Profiling relied on immunoSEQ multiplex PCR, and the TCRdb table lists in-frame clones only, not all of them. The top ten clones hold over 2% of a sample with 250,000 to 300,000 clones, more than 75% of them seen once. The sequencing sample was made of PBMCs or T cells enriched from blood (not recorded which). Receptors were obtained from a woman aged 55-70 years in a cohort exposed to, infected with or recovered from COVID-19 (not recorded which). Both conserved end residues are part of each CDR3. D genes are given only for firm matches. Size is stated for part of the rows, as once, few or many counts, or as a class when the clone is expanded.

size	J	D	V	DNA	CDR3
.	TRBJ2-5	.	TRBV6-4	TGTGCCAGCAGTGTGGAGGCGGGACGGGGGGAGACCCAGTACTTC	CASSVEAGRGETQYF
.	TRBJ1-6	TRBD1	TRBV7-9	TGTGCCAGCAGCCACCCCCCGGGGACAGATAATTCACCCCTCCACTTT	CASSHPPGTDNSPLHF
.	TRBJ2-2	TRBD2	TRBV5-1	TGCGCCAGCGGCCCTAGCGGAACGAACACCGGGGAGCTGTTTTTT	CASGPSGTNTGELFF
.	TRBJ2-2	TRBD2	TRBV5-1	TGCGCCAGCAGCTTCGGACTAGCGGGAGCCGAACGGGAGCTGTTTTTT	CASSFGLAGAERELFF
.	TRBJ2-2	.	TRBV20-1	TGCAGTGCTAGTTTGGCGGGACGCTGCACCGGGGAGCTGTTTTTT	CSASLAGRCTGELFF
once	TRBJ2-1	TRBD2	TRBV5-1	TGCGCCAGCACCGGCCTAGCGGGTTACAATGAGCAGTTCTTC	CASTGLAGYNEQFF
.	TRBJ2-3	.	TRBV18	TGTGCCAGCTCAGAACTCAGGGGAGATACGCAGTATTTT	CASSELRGDTQYF
.	TRBJ1-3	TRBD1	TRBV30	TGTGCCTGGAAACAGGGGTTCTCTGGAAACACCATATATTTT	CAWKQGFSGNTIYF
.	TRBJ1-2	.	TRBV19	TGTGCCAGTAACGGTGTAGCAGGGGAACCTGGGCCGACTAACTATGGCTACACCTTC	CASNGVAGEPGPTNYGYTF
.	TRBJ1-3	TRBD1	TRBV5-1	TGCGCCAGCAGCCAACTGACAGGGGTTGGAAACACCATATATTTT	CASSQLTGVGNTIYF